This record looks at one T cell receptor beta chain sequence and its context. The read gets to within 3 residues of the CDR3 end, and the germline J gene fills in the rest. Trimming removed 2 bases at V and 1 base at J, with 6 bases between. Germline-derived CDR1 and CDR2 are GTSNPN and SVGIG (reference sequence). The CDR3 loop spans 13 amino acids. Measured with immunoSEQ multiplex PCR; TCRdb has only the in-frame clones, and not every one. The data show tens of thousands of clones, and the top ten clones hold 20% to 25%. The data derive from a study of T cells in women clearing cervical HPV infection. Overall study context: Case blood was drawn when the lesion was first found; control blood after infection became undetectable. Case blood was drawn a median approximately 21 weeks after lesion detection.

This TCR came from a woman aged 18 to 75 with a cervical HPV16 infection that either progressed to CIN3+ or cleared (not recorded which). The rearrangement links TRBV30 to TRBJ2-4, with D unresolved. The sample taken for sequencing was blood buffy coat. CDR3: CAWSTGAKNIQYF. The covered CDR3 bases are TGTGCCTGGAGTACCGGGGCCAAAAACATT.